One sample yielded the 12 T cell receptor beta chains listed below, sequenced in a study of blood T cell repertoires in COVID-19. Here immunoSEQ multiplex PCR was the method, and the copy in TCRdb shows in-frame clones only, minus some. Of 100,000 to 150,000 clones listed, around 88% are singletons. The material sequenced was peripheral blood. These receptors were taken from a man aged 50-60 years with acute or convalescent COVID-19.

V usage is TRBV5-1 and J usage is TRBJ1-1; 10 nucleotides align to TRBD1. The ends lost 4 bases at V and 2 bases at J; junction bases unmatched: 5. CDR1 is SGHRS, CDR2 YFSETQ, per germline. There are 15 residues in the CDR3. In DNA form, the CDR3 reads TGCGCCAGCAGCGTACAGACAGGGGGCAACACTGAAGCTTTCTTT. Residues: CASSVQTGGNTEAFF.

This chain joins TRBV9 and TRBJ1-3; 9 bases map to TRBD1. J lost 0 bases, V lost 2 bases, and 12 bases had no gene match. Per germline, CDR1 SGDLS and CDR2 YYNGEE. This CDR3 is built from 19 residues. The DNA of the CDR3 is TGTGCCAGCAGCGTCGCTCCGGGACAGGGTACATTCTCTGGAAACACCATATATTTT. Its protein is CASSVAPGQGTFSGNTIYF.

CDR3 region: CASSSPGGWVSGNTIYF. As DNA, the CDR3 is TGTGCCAGCTCAAGCCCGGGGGGCTGGGTCTCTGGAAACACCATATATTTT. The rearrangement joins TRBV18 to TRBJ1-3, with D possibly TRBD1 on 6 matching bases. The germline gives CDR1 KGHSH, CDR2 LQKENI. Trimming cost V 5 bases and J 0 bases, with 17 bases left between them. The CDR3 is 17 residues long.

V and J are TRBV5-1 and TRBJ1-1, with D unclear. The CDR3 has 11 amino acids. In germline, CDR1 is SGHRS, CDR2 YFSETQ. V dropped 5 bases and J dropped 1 base, with 3 bases sitting between them. CDR3 residues: CASRQNTEAFF. CDR3 in DNA: TGCGCCAGCAGACAGAACACTGAAGCTTTCTTT. Full variable domain (outside the CDR3, taken from reference TRBV5-1 and TRBJ1-1): KAGVTQTPRYLIKTRGQQVTLSCSPISGHRSVSWYQQTPGQGLQFLFEYFSETQRNKGNFPGRFSGRQFSNSRSEMNVSTLELGDSALYLCASRQNTEAFFGQGTRLTVV.

The chain combines TRBV29-1 with TRBJ1-3, with D hard to call. From germline, CDR1 is SQVTM and CDR2 ANQGSEA. CDR3 size: 13 residues. Between the trimmed V and J ends, which lost 3 bases and 5 bases, there was a span of 11 bases. The CDR3 region has the DNA TGCAGCGTTGAGAGGCCAGCGAGAAACACCATATATTTT. Its translation: CSVERPARNTIYF.

The chain links TRBV27 to TRBJ2-7; a possible D gene is TRBD1 (6 bases). Germline V gives CDR1 MNHEY, CDR2 SMNVEV (reference sequence). The CDR3 contains 14 residues. V lost 3 bases to trimming and J lost 2 bases, with 11 bases between them. The CDR3, as DNA: TGTGCCAGCAGTTTTTCCAGGGGTCCCTACGAGCAGTACTTC. Translated, it gives CASSFSRGPYEQYF.

This clone was picked up one time. J is TRBJ1-5 and V is TRBV4-1, with 9 bases aligning to TRBD1. In germline, CDR1 is MGHRA, CDR2 YSYEKL. The CDR3 runs to 15 residues. V lost 1 base, J lost 3 bases, and 1 base stayed unmatched. The CDR3 is CASSQGDRDNQPQHF. DNA of the CDR3: TGCGCCAGCAGCCAAGGGGACAGGGACAATCAGCCCCAGCATTTT.

The chain has TRBV27 and TRBJ1-2; 9 nucleotides match TRBD1. This CDR3 has 15 amino acids. CDR1 MNHEY and CDR2 SMNVEV come from the germline V gene (reference sequence). J lost 6 bases, V lost 6 bases, and 11 bases had no gene match. CDR3 nucleotide sequence: TGTGCCAGCAGCCACTTCGACAGGGGGAGGGATGGCTACACCTTC. It yields the protein CASSHFDRGRDGYTF.

V is TRBV5-1 and J is TRBJ1-2; D may be TRBD1 (5 bases). CDR1 and CDR2 from the germline V gene are SGHRS and YFSETQ. Trimming left V 4 bases short and J 3 bases short, with 16 bases between. This CDR3 is 15 amino acids long. The CDR3 nucleotides read TGCGCCAGCAGCCCAAGAAGCAGGGTCGACTATGGCTACACCTTC. Translation: CASSPRSRVDYGYTF.

This chain connects TRBV5-5 to TRBJ1-4, with TRBD1 identical over 8 bases. Germline-derived CDR1 and CDR2 are SGHKS and YYEKEE (reference sequence). The CDR3 sequence is 16 residues long. V lost 3 bases, J lost 3 bases, and 7 bases stayed unmatched. The CDR3 here is CASSSSGQVPNEKLFF. In DNA form, the CDR3 reads TGTGCCAGCAGCTCCTCGGGACAGGTCCCTAATGAAAAACTGTTTTTT.

This clone was seen only once. Compared with germline, one end of the junction differs, possibly owing to a read error. The rearrangement links TRBV7-7 to TRBJ2-5; 12 positions match TRBD2. The germline CDR1 and CDR2 sequences are SSHAT and FNYEAQ (reference sequence). This CDR3 is built from 14 residues. DNA for the CDR3: TGTGCTAGCAGCTCGGGACTAGCGGGAGAGACCCAGTACTTC. Residues: CASSSGLAGETQYF.

The rearrangement uses TRBV27 and TRBJ2-1; 8 nucleotides match TRBD2. The CDR3 covers 17 residues. J lost 1 base, V lost 2 bases, and 7 bases had no gene match. Germline V gene lookup returns CDR1 MNHEY and CDR2 SMNVEV (reference sequence). The CDR3 sequence is CASSLRAGDLSYNEQFF. The CDR3 DNA reads as TGTGCCAGCAGTTTAAGAGCGGGAGATCTATCCTACAATGAGCAGTTCTTC.